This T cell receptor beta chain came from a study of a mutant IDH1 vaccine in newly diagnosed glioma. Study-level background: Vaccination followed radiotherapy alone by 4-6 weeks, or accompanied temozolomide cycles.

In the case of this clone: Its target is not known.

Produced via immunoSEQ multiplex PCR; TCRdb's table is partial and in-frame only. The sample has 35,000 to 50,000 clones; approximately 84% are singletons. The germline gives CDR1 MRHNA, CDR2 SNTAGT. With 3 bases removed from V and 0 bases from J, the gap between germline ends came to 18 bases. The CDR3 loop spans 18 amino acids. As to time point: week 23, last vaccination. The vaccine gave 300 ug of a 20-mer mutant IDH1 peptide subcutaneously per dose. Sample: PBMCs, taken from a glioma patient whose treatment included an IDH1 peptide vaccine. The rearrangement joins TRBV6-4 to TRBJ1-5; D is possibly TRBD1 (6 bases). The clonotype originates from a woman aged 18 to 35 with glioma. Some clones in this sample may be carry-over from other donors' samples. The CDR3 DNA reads TGTGCCAGCAGTGAATCGGGGGGGGGCGATTATAGCAATCAGCCCCAGCATTTT. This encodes CASSESGGGDYSNQPQHF.